The 19 T cell receptor beta chains in this list originate from one sample, sequenced in a study of blood T cell repertoires in COVID-19. The protocol was immunoSEQ multiplex PCR, while the TCRdb copy is restricted to in-frame clones and leaves out a portion. The sample contains a few hundred thousand clones, approximately 91% of which appear only once. The sample taken for sequencing was peripheral blood. These receptors were collected from a middle-aged woman who had recovered from COVID-19.

This clone appeared a single time. This chain links TRBV28 with TRBJ2-1, with TRBD1 matching over 9 bases. Trimming took 3 bases from V and 4 from J; bases not matched to a gene: 16. The CDR3 loop spans 19 amino acids. Germline assignment: CDR1 MDHEN and CDR2 SYDVKM. The CDR3, as DNA: TGTGCCAGCAGTTTTCCACAGGGGGCGCCACTCTCCCCTTACAATGAGCAGTTCTTC. Translation gives CASSFPQGAPLSPYNEQFF.

The chain combines TRBV7-9 with TRBJ2-5; TRBD2 matches 7 bases. Germline V gene lookup returns CDR1 SEHNR and CDR2 FQNEAQ (reference sequence). CDR3 length equals 15 residues. The V segment lost 3 bases and the J segment 1 base; nucleotides outside the gene matches: 5. This CDR3 reads CASSFSGAFQETQYF. The CDR3 DNA reads TGTGCCAGCAGCTTCAGCGGGGCCTTCCAAGAGACCCAGTACTTC.

The chain couples TRBV9 to TRBJ1-1; the match to TRBD1 covers 10 bases. Germline V gene data show CDR1 as SGDLS and CDR2 as YYNGEE. J gave up 7 bases and V 4 bases, and 4 bases lay outside the gene matches. The CDR3 consists of 13 residues. DNA for the CDR3: TGTGCCAGCAGCACGGGGACAGGGGTTGAAGCTTTCTTT. Its translation is CASSTGTGVEAFF.

This chain joins TRBV7-6 and TRBJ2-3; unclear D gene. V lost 5 bases and J 1 base, leaving 7 bases between the germline ends. CDR3 length: 13 residues. The V gene's germline CDR1 is SGHVS and CDR2 FNYEAQ. The CDR3 is CASSPLGTDTQYF. CDR3 bases: TGTGCCAGCAGCCCTCTTGGCACAGATACGCAGTATTTT.

The chain couples TRBV5-1 to TRBJ1-6, with 9 bases lining up with TRBD1. Germline V gene data show CDR1 as SGHRS and CDR2 as YFSETQ. The CDR3 is 15 residues long. The V segment lost 0 bases and the J segment 8 bases; nucleotides outside the gene matches: 3. This chain's CDR3 is CASSLGGQGHSPLHF. The CDR3 DNA is TGCGCCAGCAGCTTGGGGGGACAGGGTCATTCACCCCTCCACTTT.

This rearrangement joins TRBV5-1 to TRBJ2-1; the match to TRBD2 covers 7 bases. The CDR3 is made up of 19 amino acids. CDR1 and CDR2 from the germline V gene are SGHRS and YFSETQ. Trimming cost V 1 base and J 1 base; bases outside gene matches: 14. CDR3 sequence (DNA): TGCGCCAGCAGCTTGTTTACGGGTCCGGCGGGAGAGTCCTACAATGAGCAGTTCTTC. It yields the protein CASSLFTGPAGESYNEQFF. The full variable domain, rest sourced from reference TRBV5-1 and TRBJ2-1, is KAGVTQTPRYLIKTRGQQVTLSCSPISGHRSVSWYQQTPGQGLQFLFEYFSETQRNKGNFPGRFSGRQFSNSRSEMNVSTLELGDSALYLCASSLFTGPAGESYNEQFFGPGTRLTVL.

The chain combines TRBV5-1 with TRBJ1-2; D gene ambiguous. The V end was cut by 4 bases, the J end by 4 bases, with 17 bases between. Germline lookup yields CDR1 SGHRS and CDR2 YFSETQ. The CDR3 totals 15 residues. As DNA, the CDR3 is TGCGCCAGCAGCGTCCCAAGCGAGGGTCCCTATGGCTACACCTTC. Residues: CASSVPSEGPYGYTF.

This rearrangement joins TRBV9 to TRBJ2-7; 7 bases map to TRBD1. Germline lookup yields CDR1 SGDLS and CDR2 YYNGEE. V trimming: 6 bases; J trimming: 0 bases; junction bases outside the gene matches: 6. This CDR3 region has 14 residues. The chain's CDR3 is CASTMGTASYEQYF. The DNA for the CDR3 is TGTGCCAGCACGATGGGGACAGCCTCCTACGAGCAGTACTTC. Together with reference TRBV9 and TRBJ2-7, the CDR3 gives the full variable domain: DSGVTQTPKHLITATGQRVTLRCSPRSGDLSVYWYQQSLDQGLQFLIQYYNGEERAKGNILERFSAQQFPDLHSELNLSSLELGDSALYFCASTMGTASYEQYFGPGTRLTVT.

The chain is built from TRBV9 and TRBJ2-5; 9 bases match TRBD2. This CDR3 has 15 residues. The germline CDR1 and CDR2 sequences are SGDLS and YYNGEE. Trimming cost V 4 bases and J 2 bases; bases outside gene matches: 6. The CDR3 region is CASSPGTSTQETQYF. The DNA for the CDR3 is TGTGCCAGCAGCCCAGGGACTAGCACTCAAGAGACCCAGTACTTC.

This clone was detected once. The CDR3 nucleotides read TGTGCCAGCAGCTCAAGACAGGGAAGGAATTCACCCCTCCACTTT. As protein: CASSSRQGRNSPLHF. The chain is built from TRBV5-8 and TRBJ1-6; 7 positions agree with TRBD1. Germline values: CDR1 SGHTS, CDR2 YDEGEE. J lost 7 bases, V lost 3 bases, and 7 bases had no gene match. The CDR3 has 15 amino acids. Complete variable domain (other parts from reference TRBV5-8 and TRBJ1-6): EAGVTQSPTHLIKTRGQQATLRCSPISGHTSVYWYQQALGLGLQFLLWYDEGEERNRGNFPPRFSGRQFPNYSSELNVNALELEDSALYLCASSSRQGRNSPLHFGNGTRLTVT.

This clone is a singleton in its sample. The rearrangement links TRBV30 to TRBJ1-1; 9 bases map to TRBD1. Trimming at V came to 3 bases and at J to 5 bases, leaving 10 bases not matched to a gene. CDR1 and CDR2 (germline): GTSNPN, SVGIG (reference sequence). The CDR3 spans 15 residues. The CDR3 DNA sequence: TGTGCCTGGAGCCAAAATTACAGGGGGCATACTGAAGCTTTCTTT. Encoded protein: CAWSQNYRGHTEAFF.

The chain carries TRBV7-9 and TRBJ2-7; weak D call: TRBD1 (6 bases). CDR3 size: 15 residues. Germline CDR1 reads SEHNR; CDR2 reads FQNEAQ (reference sequence). Trimming removed 0 bases at V and 6 bases at J, with 15 bases between. The CDR3 bases are TGTGCCAGCAGCTTAGCGGGGCTGACAGGACTCGAGCAGTACTTC. Amino acid sequence: CASSLAGLTGLEQYF.

The V call is TRBV7-2, the J call TRBJ2-3; 12 positions match TRBD2. Germline assignment: CDR1 SGHTA and CDR2 FQGNSA. The CDR3 extends over 15 amino acids. V lost 1 base to trimming and J lost 5 bases; unmatched junction nucleotides: 1. The CDR3 DNA sequence: TGTGCCAGCAGCTTAGAACTAGCGGGAGGAGATACGCAGTATTTT. It is translated as CASSLELAGGDTQYF.

The chain carries TRBV6-2 or TRBV6-3 and TRBJ2-2; 9 bases agree with TRBD2. V lost 6 bases to trimming and J lost 2 bases; unmatched junction nucleotides: 10. In germline, CDR1 is MNHEY, CDR2 SVGEGT. The CDR3 extends over 17 amino acids. The CDR3 DNA reads TGTGCCAGCAGCGATACTCGGACTAGCGAAAACACCGGGGAGCTGTTTTTT. The encoded protein is CASSDTRTSENTGELFF.

V is TRBV3-1 (or the pseudogene TRBV3-2) and J is TRBJ1-5; tentative D call: TRBD1 (5 bases). The CDR3 loop spans 14 amino acids. Trimming stripped 5 bases from V and 2 bases from J, with 10 bases between. Germline V CDR1 and CDR2: LGHDT, YNNKEL (reference sequence). The chain's CDR3 is CASSSQGGNQPQHF. Written as DNA, the CDR3 is TGTGCCAGCAGCAGTCAGGGCGGCAATCAGCCCCAGCATTTT.

The chain is built from TRBV19 and TRBJ2-4; 8 nucleotides align to TRBD2. Losses at the gene ends were 3 bases for V and 9 bases for J; bases not matched to a gene: 13. In germline, CDR1 is LNHDA, CDR2 SQIVND (reference sequence). The CDR3 spans 16 residues. CDR3 nucleotide sequence: TGTGCCAGTAGTATCCTAGGCGGGAGGACCTCCCCCATTCAGTACTTC. This sequence encodes CASSILGGRTSPIQYF. Looking up the rest from reference TRBV19 and TRBJ2-4 gives the full variable domain: DGGITQSPKYLFRKEGQNVTLSCEQNLNHDAMYWYRQDPGQGLRLIYYSQIVNDFQKGDIAEGYSVSREKKESFPLTVTSAQKNPTAFYLCASSILGGRTSPIQYFGAGTRLSVL.

The J gene is TRBJ2-2, the V gene TRBV7-6; the D gene is possibly TRBD2 (7 bases). The CDR3 covers 17 residues. Between the trimmed V and J ends, which lost 0 bases and 4 bases, there was a span of 15 bases. Per the germline V gene, CDR1 is SGHVS and CDR2 is FNYEAQ. The CDR3, as DNA: TGTGCCAGCAGCTTAGCGGGGGCGGGAGTTGGCACCGGGGAGCTGTTTTTT. Translating gives CASSLAGAGVGTGELFF.

V usage is TRBV30 and J usage is TRBJ2-7, with a possible D match to TRBD1 (6 bases). The CDR3 totals 13 residues. Deletions cut 0 bases from V and 5 bases from J, with 11 bases between. CDR1 is GTSNPN, CDR2 SVGIG, per germline (reference sequence). The CDR3 region has the DNA TGTGCCTGGAGTGTAAACAGGGTCAACGAGCAGTACTTC. Translating gives CAWSVNRVNEQYF. The complete variable domain, with remaining parts taken from reference TRBV30 and TRBJ2-7, reads SQTIHQWPATLVQPVGSPLSLECTVEGTSNPNLYWYRQAAGRGLQLLFYSVGIGQISSEVPQNLSASRPQDRQFILSSKKLLLSDSGFYLCAWSVNRVNEQYFGPGTRLTVT.

This chain uses TRBV12-3 or TRBV12-4 with TRBJ1-4; no clear D. The CDR3 extends over 13 amino acids. V lost 3 bases and J 4 bases, leaving 6 bases between the germline ends. The DNA of the CDR3 is TGTGCCAGCAGTTTCCCCCTTAATGAAAAACTGTTTTTT. Translated: CASSFPLNEKLFF.